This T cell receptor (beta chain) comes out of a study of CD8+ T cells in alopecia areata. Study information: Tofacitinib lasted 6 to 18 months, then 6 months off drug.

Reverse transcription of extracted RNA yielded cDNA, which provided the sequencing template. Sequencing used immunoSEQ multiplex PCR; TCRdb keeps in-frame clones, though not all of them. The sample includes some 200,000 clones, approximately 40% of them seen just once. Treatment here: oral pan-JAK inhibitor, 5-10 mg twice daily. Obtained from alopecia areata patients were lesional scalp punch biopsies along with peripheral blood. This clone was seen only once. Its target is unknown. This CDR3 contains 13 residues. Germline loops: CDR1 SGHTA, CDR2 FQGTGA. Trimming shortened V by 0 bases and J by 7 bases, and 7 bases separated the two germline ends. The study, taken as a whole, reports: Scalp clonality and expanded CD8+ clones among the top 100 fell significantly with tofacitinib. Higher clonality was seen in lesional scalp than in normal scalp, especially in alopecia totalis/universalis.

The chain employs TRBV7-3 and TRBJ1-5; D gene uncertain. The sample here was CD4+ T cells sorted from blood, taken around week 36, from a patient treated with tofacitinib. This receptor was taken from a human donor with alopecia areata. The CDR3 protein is CASSLTREQPQHF. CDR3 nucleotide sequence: TGTGCCAGCAGCTTAACGCGGGAACAGCCCCAGCATTTT.